Sequencing of this TCR beta chain was carried out in a study of blood T cell repertoires in COVID-19 (dated by TCRdb to about 2020). At the level of the whole study: Samples covering the acute and convalescent phases of COVID-19 were provided by collaborators in the United States, Italy and Spain. The material from the prospective study consisted of cDNA or gDNA derived from T cells, B-cell-depleted T cells, or PBMCs. Deeply sampled blood TCRbeta repertoires from subjects exposed to, actively infected with, or recovered from COVID-19 were included in the dataset. The repertoires were released in a freely available public database intended as a resource for research on the immune response to SARS-CoV-2. Samples were obtained from the ongoing ImmuneRACE study (first 160 participants) and from some 1,200 subjects provided by 6 global collaborators. Nearly every sample came with metadata listing a de-identified subject ID, COVID-19 status, age in years and sex. Where available, HLA class I and class II types were obtained from metadata supplied by the sample provider rather than from assay-based typing.

The collaborating institutions used their own protocols to collect whole blood in K2EDTA tubes. Collaborator samples were shipped for TCRbeta analysis as frozen whole blood, isolated PBMCs, or DNA extracted from either sample type. For CDR1 and CDR2, the germline V gene (reference sequence) lists MNHEY and SMNVEV. V sheds 5 bases and J sheds 5 bases, leaving 16 bases between their ends. Inclusive of the bounding cysteine and phenylalanine, the CDR3 is 16 residues long. The only DNA kept is the CDR3, 48 bases in frame from the first base. TCRbeta CDR3 regions were amplified from genomic DNA by means of the immunoSEQ Assay, a bias-controlled multiplex PCR. Regarding the original processing steps: Within the assay, amplification of reference gene primers was used to estimate how many nucleated cells each sample contained. Sequence reads were collapsed and filtered to measure the absolute abundance of every unique TCRbeta CDR3 rearrangement. For each sample, productive Simpson clonality was calculated as the square root of Simpson's diversity index over productive rearrangements. TCRdb mirrors the immuneACCESS table, restricted to in-frame sequences. Some clones are absent from its copies; in checked studies, under half trace to an unresolved V gene, and the reason for the others is unknown. The D gene and trimming were derived from the DNA, and the V and J assignments and clone size from that table. The sample contains tens of thousands of clones, roughly 89% of them found a single time. Of the sample, roughly 9% falls within the top ten clones.

Study-wide conclusions, independent of this receptor: The quantity of clinical and demographic metadata differed by source and by participant and was supplied without curation.

In regard to this clone: The target of this receptor is not known. The record has no base qualities; no much larger clone is one base away.

The sequencing input was peripheral blood. Recombination linked TRBV27 to TRBJ2-6; TRBD1 is perhaps the D gene, given 6 matching bases. This clonotype originated in a human donor in a cohort sampled during active COVID-19. The nucleotides read TGTGCCAGCAGTAAGGACAGTCGCTTATGGGCCAACGTCCTGACTTTC. Translated, this gives CASSKDSRLWANVLTF.